One and the same sample provided the 32 T cell receptor beta chains below, sequenced in a study of T-cell memory formation after mild COVID-19. MiXCR, applied by TCRdb to the 5' RACE reads, yields one record per CDR3 protein. Of hundreds of thousands of distinct CDR3 sequences listed, around 27% were seen once; the top ten hold about 14%. Material: PBMCs or a T cell subset sorted from them (not recorded which). These receptors originate from an adult woman who had mild COVID-19 (a few samples of this study predate the infection). Cell type and time point are not known.

V gene TRBV20-1 combines with J gene TRBJ1-2; the match to TRBD1 covers 10 bases. CDR1 and CDR2 from the germline V gene are DFQATT and SNEGSKA (reference sequence). Unmatched junction bases numbered 6, after V lost 5 bases and J lost 3 bases. This CDR3 comprises 14 residues. In nucleotides, the CDR3 is TGCAGTGCTGCCCGACAGGGGGCGGACTATGGCTACACCTTC. This translates into CSAARQGADYGYTF.

V and J are TRBV5-1 and TRBJ2-7; D is possibly TRBD1 (6 bases). Germline loops: CDR1 SGHRS, CDR2 YFSETQ. The CDR3 sequence is 12 residues long. Trimming took 1 base from V and 6 from J, leaving 8 bases between them. CDR3 coding DNA: TGCGCCAGCAGCTTGCAGGGGCCCGAGCAGTACTTC. Encoded protein: CASSLQGPEQYF.

V usage is TRBV12-3 or TRBV12-4 and J usage is TRBJ2-1; D gene uncertain. Trimming removed 7 bases from V and 0 bases from J, with 13 bases in between. This CDR3 region has 15 residues. CDR3 bases: TGTGCCAGCAATTCACATAGGAGCTCCTACAATGAGCAGTTCTTC. It specifies CASNSHRSSYNEQFF.

V is TRBV20-1 and J is TRBJ2-3, with D possibly matching TRBD1 (6 bases). The V and J ends lost 8 bases and 3 bases respectively, with 24 bases between them. The CDR3 length is 16 residues. Germline V lookup: CDR1 DFQATT, CDR2 SNEGSKA (reference sequence). The CDR3 sequence is CSFAVGTGKDTDTQYF. CDR3 DNA sequence: TGCAGTTTCGCCGTAGGTACAGGGAAAGATACAGATACGCAGTATTTT.

The table lists this clonotype with a few counts. This chain uses TRBV7-2 with TRBJ2-6; the D is unclear. Germline V gene data show CDR1 as SGHTA and CDR2 as FQGNSA. The CDR3 is made up of 16 amino acids. V lost 1 base to trimming and J lost 0 bases, with 7 bases between them. The CDR3 region is CASSLVSFSGANVLTF. The CDR3 DNA is TGTGCCAGCAGCTTAGTGAGTTTCTCTGGGGCCAACGTCCTGACTTTC.

The chain joins TRBV20-1 to TRBJ2-1; 8 bases align to TRBD1. CDR1 and CDR2 from the germline V gene are DFQATT and SNEGSKA (reference sequence). The CDR3 is 16 residues long. V lost 2 bases and J lost 3; bases outside the gene matches: 9. The CDR3 protein is CSARRPQGAVYNEQFF. The CDR3 nucleotides are TGCAGTGCTAGAAGACCCCAGGGGGCCGTCTACAATGAGCAGTTCTTC.

The V gene is TRBV5-1, the J gene TRBJ1-1; possibly TRBD1 for D (5 bases). The CDR3 runs to 15 residues. Per germline, CDR1 SGHRS and CDR2 YFSETQ. V lost 0 bases and J lost 6, with 15 bases in between. The CDR3 region is CASSLETGPLAEAFF. The CDR3 coding sequence is TGCGCCAGCAGCTTGGAGACGGGGCCCTTGGCTGAAGCTTTCTTT.

The V gene is TRBV20-1, the J gene TRBJ2-5; TRBD2 aligns across 11 bases. The CDR3 covers 15 residues. V was clipped by 6 bases and J by 5 bases; unmatched bases: 11. Germline CDR1 and CDR2: DFQATT and SNEGSKA (reference sequence). The CDR3 loop is CSARLAGSPGETQYF. Written as DNA, the CDR3 is TGCAGTGCCCGACTAGCGGGGAGTCCTGGGGAGACCCAGTACTTC.

The rearrangement joins TRBV11-3 to TRBJ1-2; 9 nucleotides line up with TRBD1. The CDR3 consists of 15 residues. Germline values: CDR1 SGHNT, CDR2 YENEEA. Trimming cost V 1 base and J 4 bases; bases outside gene matches: 4. CDR3 protein: CASSLADRGSYGYTF. The CDR3 nucleotides are TGTGCCAGCAGCTTAGCTGACAGGGGGAGCTATGGCTACACCTTC.

This clonotype was counted a few times. V usage is TRBV10-2 and J usage is TRBJ2-1; weak D call: TRBD2 (5 bases). Trimming stripped 11 bases from V and 3 bases from J, with 20 bases between. The CDR3 covers 15 residues. The V gene's germline CDR1 is WSHSY and CDR2 SAAADI. The CDR3 region has the DNA TGCGCCGCCCAGTCCTCTAGCTTATTCTACAATGAGCAGTTCTTC. It specifies CAAQSSSLFYNEQFF.

This clonotype was recorded a few times. The rearrangement uses TRBV7-9 and TRBJ2-1; 8 bases are shared with TRBD2. The CDR3 runs 15 residues. Germline CDR1 is SEHNR and CDR2 is FQNEAQ (reference sequence). The V segment lost 5 bases and the J segment 0 bases; nucleotides outside the gene matches: 3. CDR3 sequence (DNA): TGTGCCAGCAGCAGCGGGACTAGCTCCTACAATGAGCAGTTCTTC. It yields the protein CASSSGTSSYNEQFF.

This clonotype was seen a few times. The chain links TRBV27 to TRBJ2-7; D might be TRBD2 (5 bases). V lost 2 bases, J lost 0 bases, and 8 bases lay in between. The CDR3 spans 14 residues. Per germline, CDR1 MNHEY and CDR2 SMNVEV (reference sequence). DNA for the CDR3: TGTGCCAGCAGTTTACGGGGTATCTCCTACGAGCAGTACTTC. This sequence encodes CASSLRGISYEQYF.

This chain uses TRBV12-3 or TRBV12-4 with TRBJ1-1; D gene unclear. The V end lost 4 bases, the J end lost 5 bases, and 5 bases lay between the germline ends. This CDR3 spans 11 amino acids. CDR3 sequence (DNA): TGTGCCAGCAGTTCCTTGACTGAAGCTTTCTTT. Amino acids: CASSSLTEAFF.

There are a few counts of this clonotype. The rearrangement joins TRBV20-1 to TRBJ2-1, with D tentatively TRBD1 (6 bases). The germline V gene has CDR1 DFQATT and CDR2 SNEGSKA (reference sequence). The V and J ends lost 8 bases and 2 bases respectively, with 13 bases between them. This CDR3 has 13 amino acids. CDR3 in amino acids: CSTTGTTYNEQFF. Here the CDR3 DNA reads TGCAGTACAACCGGGACAACCTACAATGAGCAGTTCTTC.

This clonotype was counted only a few times. The chain carries TRBV9 and TRBJ2-1, with D possibly being TRBD2 (7 bases). Trimming took off 6 bases at V and 7 bases at J, with 14 bases between the two ends. The CDR3 runs 13 residues. Germline CDR1 SGDLS, CDR2 YYNGEE. CDR3 nucleotide sequence: TGTGCCAGCAACTGGGGGGGCGGGAATGAGCAGTTCTTC. Translating it yields CASNWGGGNEQFF.

The table lists this clonotype with a few counts. This chain links TRBV12-3 or TRBV12-4 with TRBJ1-3, with D uncertain. The ends were cut back, 4 bases at V and 0 bases at J, with 10 bases in the middle. This CDR3 is 15 amino acids long. The CDR3 loop is CASSSWTRSGNTIYF. The CDR3 DNA reads TGTGCCAGCAGTTCGTGGACGCGCTCTGGAAACACCATATATTTT.

This clonotype has only a few counts. The gene calls are TRBV3-1 and TRBJ2-3, with TRBD2 matching 7 bases. The CDR3 sequence is 17 residues long. Trimming took 1 base from V and 5 from J; bases not matched to a gene: 12. In germline, CDR1 is LGHDT, CDR2 YNNKEL (reference sequence). The CDR3 protein is CASSQGYGGGPGDTQYF. In DNA form, the CDR3 reads TGTGCCAGCAGCCAAGGGTACGGGGGAGGGCCAGGAGATACGCAGTATTTT.

This clonotype was found a few times. This chain uses TRBV11-3 with TRBJ2-1, with a weak D call TRBD2 (6 bases). Trimming took off 5 bases at V and 9 bases at J, with 8 bases between the two ends. Germline V CDR1 and CDR2: SGHNT, YENEEA. The CDR3 is 11 residues long. Here the CDR3 DNA reads TGTGCCAGCAGCCAACTAGCTGAGCAGTTCTTC. It specifies CASSQLAEQFF.

The chain joins TRBV5-5 to TRBJ2-1, with TRBD2 identical over 12 bases. This CDR3 spans 14 amino acids. After removal of 4 bases from V and 9 bases from J, the junction contained 5 bases not matched to a gene. From germline, CDR1 is SGHKS and CDR2 YYEKEE (reference sequence). The CDR3 bases are TGTGCCAGCAGCCTAGCGGGGGGGCCAGTTGAGCAGTTCTTC. Translation gives CASSLAGGPVEQFF.

This clonotype showed up just a few times. The V call is TRBV12-3 or TRBV12-4, the J call TRBJ1-3; D is undetermined. The CDR3 is 16 residues long. V was trimmed by 3 bases and J by 4 bases, leaving 16 bases between them. CDR3 sequence: CASSFARARLGNTIYF. The DNA of the CDR3 is TGTGCCAGCAGTTTTGCTCGGGCCAGGTTAGGAAACACCATATATTTT.

This clonotype appeared a few times. The chain joins TRBV27 to TRBJ1-1; D possibly corresponds to TRBD1 (5 bases). CDR3 size: 14 residues. V shed 2 bases and J shed 4 bases, with 11 bases lying between them. CDR1 and CDR2 (germline): MNHEY, SMNVEV (reference sequence). The CDR3 protein is CASSLGGEGTEAFF. The DNA for the CDR3 is TGTGCCAGCAGTTTAGGGGGGGAAGGCACTGAAGCTTTCTTT.

This clonotype was seen ten or more times. The chain combines TRBV5-1 with TRBJ2-7, with 9 bases that match TRBD1. The CDR3 sequence is 13 residues long. Germline V gene data show CDR1 as SGHRS and CDR2 as YFSETQ. Trimming took 4 bases from V and 2 from J; bases not matched to a gene: 1. The CDR3 spells CASSRDRAYEQYF. DNA of the CDR3: TGCGCCAGCAGCCGGGACAGGGCCTACGAGCAGTACTTC.

This chain uses TRBV4-1 with TRBJ2-1; 15 bases map to TRBD2. CDR3 length: 18 residues. Trimming removed 2 bases from V and 4 bases from J; junction bases left unmatched: 6. Germline CDR1 and CDR2: MGHRA and YSYEKL. This CDR3 is CASSQPRTSGGAYNEQFF. In DNA, the CDR3 is TGCGCCAGCAGCCAACCCCGGACTAGCGGGGGGGCGTACAATGAGCAGTTCTTC.

This clonotype came up a few times. The V call is TRBV5-1, the J call TRBJ2-1, with a weak D call TRBD2 (5 bases). Trimming stripped 2 bases from V and 2 bases from J, with 17 bases between. The CDR3 contains 17 residues. Germline values: CDR1 SGHRS, CDR2 YFSETQ. In DNA, the CDR3 is TGCGCCAGCAGCTTTCTTAGTCAAGGAGGCGCCTACAATGAGCAGTTCTTC. Its protein is CASSFLSQGGAYNEQFF.

The chain uses TRBV2 and TRBJ1-2, with unresolved D. The CDR3 loop spans 13 amino acids. Deletions cut 6 bases from V and 8 bases from J, with 16 bases between. Looked up from germline, CDR1 is SNHLY and CDR2 is FYNNEI. The CDR3 DNA is TGTGCCAGCAGGGAGAGGGCGACTGGGGGCTACACCTTC. It codes for CASRERATGGYTF. The full variable domain, completed using reference TRBV2 and TRBJ1-2, is EPEVTQTPSHQVTQMGQEVILRCVPISNHLYFYWYRQILGQKVEFLVSFYNNEISEKSEIFDDQFSVERPDGSNFTLKIRSTKLEDSAMYFCASRERATGGYTFGSGTRLTVV.

This chain's CDR3 is CASSLAGYTYEQYF. As DNA, the CDR3 is TGCGCCAGCAGCTTGGCCGGATATACCTACGAGCAGTACTTC. The chain uses TRBV5-1 and TRBJ2-7, with unresolved D. With 0 bases removed from V and 2 bases from J, the gap between germline ends came to 9 bases. This CDR3 has 14 residues. From germline, CDR1 is SGHRS and CDR2 YFSETQ.

The rearrangement uses TRBV12-3 or TRBV12-4 and TRBJ1-1; 7 positions agree with TRBD1. The V and J ends lost 5 bases and 4 bases, in that order; junction bases with no gene match: 7. The length of the CDR3 is 14 residues. The CDR3 coding sequence is TGTGCCAGCAGTAAGGGACAGCTAAGCACTGAAGCTTTCTTT. This gives the protein CASSKGQLSTEAFF.

This clonotype was counted a few times. The gene calls are TRBV5-1 and TRBJ1-2; maybe TRBD1 (6 bases). V lost 4 bases and J lost 4, with 14 bases in between. This CDR3 contains 14 residues. Per the germline V gene, CDR1 is SGHRS and CDR2 is YFSETQ. CDR3 amino acids: CASSLEGGTYGYTF. The DNA for the CDR3 is TGCGCCAGCAGCCTGGAGGGGGGTACCTATGGCTACACCTTC.

The V call is TRBV6-6, the J call TRBJ1-4; D is perhaps TRBD1 (5 bases). Germline CDR1 MNHNY, CDR2 SVGAGI (reference sequence). Trimming cost V 0 bases and J 5 bases, with 7 bases left between them. The length of the CDR3 is 14 residues. CDR3 sequence: CASSYSYRNEKLFF. The CDR3 DNA follows: TGTGCCAGCAGTTACTCCTACAGGAATGAAAAACTGTTTTTT.

This chain joins TRBV12-5 and TRBJ2-5; 7 nucleotides match TRBD1. Germline values: CDR1 LGHNT, CDR2 FRNRAP. The CDR3 contains 16 residues. Trimming took 1 base from V and 0 from J; bases not matched to a gene: 5. The CDR3 region has the DNA TGTGCTAGTGGTTTGGCCTCTGACAGGGACCAAGAGACCCAGTACTTC. This sequence encodes CASGLASDRDQETQYF.

The rearrangement links TRBV2 to TRBJ2-7; D not resolved. The germline V and J ends were trimmed by 1 base and 0 bases, with 10 bases remaining between them. This CDR3 has 15 amino acids. Germline V lookup: CDR1 SNHLY, CDR2 FYNNEI. CDR3 bases: TGTGCCAGCAGTGAAGGGGGTAAGGGCTCCTACGAGCAGTACTTC. It is translated as CASSEGGKGSYEQYF.

The chain links TRBV27 to TRBJ2-1, with 13 bases aligning to TRBD2. The germline V gene encodes CDR1 MNHEY and CDR2 SMNVEV (reference sequence). The length of the CDR3 is 15 residues. With V trimmed by 6 bases and J by 7 bases, 6 bases remained unmatched. CDR3 DNA sequence: TGTGCCAGCAGGAAAACTAGCGGGGGGGCGAATGAGCAGTTCTTC. It codes for CASRKTSGGANEQFF.